This is a list of T cell receptor beta chains from one sample in a study of blood T cell repertoires in COVID-19. Generated by immunoSEQ multiplex PCR, the TCRdb table keeps only in-frame clones and is missing some. The table has about 100,000 clones, approximately 86% seen once. Sequencing used peripheral blood. All receptors derive from a human donor in a cohort sampled during active COVID-19. Each CDR3 is given with its conserved first and last residue. A D gene is named only where the DNA matches it firmly. For some rows the clone size is stated as once, few or many, or as a class when expanded; others skip it.

CASKWTGDTEAFF | TGTGCCAGCAAGTGGACAGGGGATACTGAAGCTTTCTTT | TRBJ1-1 | TRBV5-4 | TRBD1 | .
CASKSGGQINTEAFF | TGTGCCAGTAAATCAGGGGGCCAGATTAACACTGAAGCTTTCTTT | TRBJ1-1 | TRBV19 | TRBD1 | .
CASSGRLGEVQETQYF | TGTGCCAGCAGTGGACGTCTGGGGGAGGTCCAAGAGACCCAGTACTTC | TRBJ2-5 | TRBV6-4 | . | .
CASSRLLGTDTQYF | TGCGCCAGCAGCAGACTCCTGGGCACAGATACGCAGTATTTT | TRBJ2-3 | TRBV4-1 | . | .
CASSQTNYGYTF | TGTGCCAGCAGCCAAACTAACTATGGCTACACCTTC | TRBJ1-2 | TRBV28 | . | .
CAWSSAKGTDTQYF | TGTGCCTGGAGCTCGGCCAAGGGGACAGATACGCAGTATTTT | TRBJ2-3 | TRBV30 | . | .
CASSPGVARPYEQYF | TGTGCCAGCAGTCCCGGGGTAGCGCGACCCTACGAGCAGTACTTC | TRBJ2-7 | TRBV28 | . | few
CASSQYLSPEVSLHF | TGTGCCAGCAGCCAATACTTATCCCCGGAGGTATCCCTCCACTTT | TRBJ1-6 | TRBV4-2 | . | once
CASSPRQGPYGYTF | TGTGCCAGCAGTCCGCGACAGGGCCCATATGGCTACACCTTC | TRBJ1-2 | TRBV27 | TRBD1 | .
CASSPSWGQYGYTF | TGTGCCAGCAGTCCCTCGTGGGGGCAATATGGCTACACCTTC | TRBJ1-2 | TRBV6-2/TRBV6-3 | . | once
CASSPGPDNQPQHF | TGTGCCAGCTCACCAGGGCCAGACAATCAGCCCCAGCATTTT | TRBJ1-5 | TRBV5-4 | . | .
CASSSIMGGGQGAGELFF | TGTGCCAGCAGTTCAATAATGGGGGGGGGACAGGGTGCCGGGGAGCTGTTTTTT | TRBJ2-2 | TRBV11-2 | TRBD1 | .
CASSLSGQFSYEQYF | TGTGCCAGCAGTTTATCGGGACAGTTCTCCTACGAGCAGTACTTC | TRBJ2-7 | TRBV27 | TRBD1 | .
CASSRPGQEGADTQYF | TGTGCCAGCAGCCGGCCCGGACAGGAGGGCGCAGATACGCAGTATTTT | TRBJ2-3 | TRBV5-8 | . | .
CASSPRGNLYEQYF | TGTGCCAGCAGTCCCAGGGGAAACCTTTACGAGCAGTACTTC | TRBJ2-7 | TRBV27 | . | .
CASRREGMSYEQYF | TGTGCCAGTCGAAGGGAGGGTATGTCCTACGAGCAGTACTTC | TRBJ2-7 | TRBV19 | TRBD2 | few
CASSLQGVGNTEAFF | TGTGCCAGCAGCCTACAGGGGGTCGGGAACACTGAAGCTTTCTTT | TRBJ1-1 | TRBV7-9 | TRBD1 | .
CASSQVTAGNTIYF | TGTGCCAGCAGCCAAGTCACAGCTGGAAACACCATATATTTT | TRBJ1-3 | TRBV3-1/TRBV3-2 | . | .
CASSEYQQGALYGYTF | TGTGCCAGCAGTGAATATCAACAGGGGGCCCTCTATGGCTACACCTTC | TRBJ1-2 | TRBV25-1 | TRBD1 | .
CASSLLLGLGTEAFF | TGTGCCAGTAGTTTACTCCTGGGACTGGGGACTGAAGCTTTCTTT | TRBJ1-1 | TRBV19 | . | once
CASSQESSAGANVLTF | TGCGCCAGCAGCCAAGAGTCCTCCGCTGGGGCCAACGTCCTGACTTTC | TRBJ2-6 | TRBV4-1 | . | .
CASSLVTPAGDGYTF | TGCGCCAGCAGCTTGGTGACCCCTGCCGGAGATGGCTACACCTTC | TRBJ1-2 | TRBV5-1 | . | .
CASSDPRDAEKLFF | TGCGCCAGCAGCGATCCCCGGGATGCTGAAAAACTGTTTTTT | TRBJ1-4 | TRBV5-1 | . | .
CASTLAGDSYNEQFF | TGTGCCAGCACCCTAGCGGGAGATTCCTACAATGAGCAGTTCTTC | TRBJ2-1 | TRBV5-4 | TRBD2 | .
CASSFKGVPPDTQYF | TGTGCCAGCAGTTTTAAGGGGGTCCCGCCGGATACGCAGTATTTT | TRBJ2-3 | TRBV27 | . | .
CASSFSSSYEQYF | TGTGCCAGCAGCTTTAGTAGCTCCTACGAGCAGTACTTC | TRBJ2-7 | TRBV7-9 | . | .
CASSFLIGELFF | TGTGCCAGCAGTTTCCTAATAGGGGAGCTGTTTTTT | TRBJ2-2 | TRBV28 | . | .
CASSLRGRAHNEQFF | TGTGCCAGCAGCTTGCGCGGGAGGGCCCACAATGAGCAGTTCTTC | TRBJ2-1 | TRBV5-4 | TRBD2 | .
CASSYGGPSYEQYF | TGTGCCAGCAGTTATGGCGGCCCCTCCTACGAGCAGTACTTC | TRBJ2-7 | TRBV6-5 | . | .
CASKGDTEAFF | TGTGCCAGCAAGGGGGACACTGAAGCTTTCTTT | TRBJ1-1 | TRBV28 | . | .
CASSETSETPYNEQFF | TGTGCCAGCTCTGAGACTAGCGAGACACCTTACAATGAGCAGTTCTTC | TRBJ2-1 | TRBV18 | TRBD2 | .
CAISNRDYEQYF | TGTGCCATCAGTAACAGGGACTACGAGCAGTACTTC | TRBJ2-7 | TRBV10-3 | . | .
CASSLAAGIANTEAFF | TGTGCCAGCAGCTTAGCGGCGGGAATAGCGAACACTGAAGCTTTCTTT | TRBJ1-1 | TRBV11-2 | . | .
CASSRGQSQNEKLFF | TGTGCCAGCAGCCGCGGACAGAGTCAAAATGAAAAACTGTTTTTT | TRBJ1-4 | TRBV5-6 | . | .
CASSITELAASYEQYF | TGTGCCAGTAGTATTACTGAACTAGCGGCCTCCTACGAGCAGTACTTC | TRBJ2-7 | TRBV19 | TRBD2 | .
CAWSASHAGELFF | TGTGCCTGGAGTGCCAGTCATGCCGGGGAGCTGTTTTTT | TRBJ2-2 | TRBV30 | . | few
CASSLGSGLPREQYF | TGCGCCAGCAGCTTGGGTTCGGGACTCCCTCGGGAGCAGTACTTC | TRBJ2-7 | TRBV5-1 | . | .
CASSDSFKGSNQPQHF | TGTGCCAGCAGTGACAGTTTCAAGGGGAGCAATCAGCCCCAGCATTTT | TRBJ1-5 | TRBV6-1 | . | .
CSASGGLAGGPQETQYF | TGCAGTGCTAGTGGGGGCTTGGCGGGAGGGCCCCAAGAGACCCAGTACTTC | TRBJ2-5 | TRBV20-1 | TRBD2 | .
CSASLLAGTGELFF | TGCAGTGCTAGTCTACTAGCGGGGACCGGGGAGCTGTTTTTT | TRBJ2-2 | TRBV20-1 | TRBD2 | once
CASSQVAGGGRGNTGELFF | TGTGCCAGCAGCCAAGTAGCGGGAGGGGGTAGAGGGAACACCGGGGAGCTGTTTTTT | TRBJ2-2 | TRBV3-1/TRBV3-2 | TRBD2 | once
CASSSGQGGLGNTIYF | TGTGCCAGCAGTTCCGGACAGGGTGGCCTTGGAAACACCATATATTTT | TRBJ1-3 | TRBV6-5 | TRBD1 | .
CASSPKGALAGQDTQYF | TGTGCCAGTAGCCCCAAAGGGGCACTAGCGGGGCAAGATACGCAGTATTTT | TRBJ2-3 | TRBV19 | TRBD2 | .
CATLPGTGETNEQFF | TGCGCCACCCTGCCTGGAACGGGAGAAACGAATGAGCAGTTCTTC | TRBJ2-1 | TRBV10-2 | . | .
CASSDSDRVNGETQYF | TGTGCCAGCAGCGATTCGGACAGGGTGAATGGAGAGACCCAGTACTTC | TRBJ2-5 | TRBV28 | TRBD1 | .
CASSPLHGGETQYF | TGTGCCAGCTCACCCCTCCATGGCGGAGAGACCCAGTACTTC | TRBJ2-5 | TRBV18 | . | .
CASRLDRATEAFF | TGCGCCAGCAGATTGGACAGGGCCACTGAAGCTTTCTTT | TRBJ1-1 | TRBV5-1 | TRBD1 | few
CASSLVVGGHRRETQYF | TGTGCCAGCAGCTTAGTCGTGGGGGGGCACCGAAGGGAGACCCAGTACTTC | TRBJ2-5 | TRBV7-2 | . | .
CASQGAGRAPYNEQFF | TGTGCCAGCCAAGGGGCGGGGCGGGCGCCATACAATGAGCAGTTCTTC | TRBJ2-1 | TRBV28 | . | .